This T cell receptor beta chain came from a study of cytomegalovirus exposure and HLA in healthy donors. Primers for the PCR totalled 60 Vbeta and 13 Jbeta. TCRdb keeps only in-frame clones here, not all; method: immunoSEQ multiplex PCR. The sample includes about 210,000 clones, roughly 82% of them seen just once. Healthy bone marrow donors made up the cohort. The study's findings and limits: There were some public TCRs occurring in many donors, but most TCR sequences were rare. Relative to the approximately 700-donor mean, N-insertions were reportedly fewer in an Asian-associated ancestry cluster in a later analysis.

Note on this clone: Its antigen is still unknown.

The V and J ends lost 3 bases and 7 bases respectively, with 6 bases between them. CDR1 is MNHEY, CDR2 SMNVEV, per germline (reference sequence). The CDR3 runs to 11 residues. The specimen was PBMCs. The receptor's source is a man aged 35-49 years in good health and CMV-seropositive. The chain is built from TRBV27 and TRBJ1-1, with unresolved D. The CDR3, as DNA: TGTGCCAGCAGTTTTGGCAGTGAAGCTTTCTTT. It encodes CASSFGSEAFF.